This note documents a single T cell receptor (beta chain) sequence. J lost 3 bases, V lost 5 bases, and 12 bases had no gene match. The CDR3 is made up of 15 amino acids. Germline lookup yields CDR1 DFQATT and CDR2 SNEGSKA (reference sequence). Construction of the TCRbeta library involved unique molecular identifiers. TCRdb fed the PCR reads into MiXCR, producing one record per CDR3 protein. The table includes about 580,000 distinct CDR3 sequences, about 21% detected once. These data are taken from a study of T-cell reconstitution after alpha-beta-depleted transplantation in children. The sequenced sample was PBMCs, mostly from graft donor cells, obtained 360 days after TCRalphabeta/CD19-depleted stem cell transplant. This chain joins TRBV20-1 and TRBJ2-5, with TRBD2 matching 7 bases. The origin of this receptor is a boy less than two years old who had a stem cell transplant for acute myeloid leukemia, so the T cells may come from the graft donor. This CDR3 is CSAPPLAEDKETQYF. As DNA, the CDR3 is TGCAGTGCTCCCCCGCTAGCGGAAGACAAAGAGACCCAGTACTTC.